The clone carrying this T cell receptor (beta chain) was seen at least ten times. Its antigen is not identified. This specimen comes from a study of T cells after yellow fever vaccination. Template switching with 5'RACE generated the TCR cDNA and added a universal primer site and UMIs. TCRdb fed the 5' RACE reads into MiXCR, producing one record per CDR3 protein. Of 250,000 to 350,000 distinct CDR3 sequences listed, over 3.5% are singletons. Study outcomes and limitations: In FACS-sorted repertoires, abundant clonotypes from the bulk population could appear as contaminants. Most primary-vaccination clones recurred post-booster (roughly 96% CD4, 85% to 90% CD8).

The CDR3 runs 20 residues. From germline, CDR1 is SEHNR and CDR2 FQNEAQ (reference sequence). Germline trimming cut 10 bases from V and 4 bases from J; bases unmatched to any gene: 22. This chain uses TRBV7-9 with TRBJ2-6; 10 bases fit TRBD1. The specimen comprised PBMCs, sampled 15 days after the yellow fever booster vaccination. The receptor was derived from a young man who received the YFV17D yellow fever vaccine. CDR3 DNA: TGTGCCATTCTCTCGCGTTCCGGGACAGGGGCGATGAAGGGGGCCAACGTCCTGACTTTC. As protein: CAILSRSGTGAMKGANVLTF.